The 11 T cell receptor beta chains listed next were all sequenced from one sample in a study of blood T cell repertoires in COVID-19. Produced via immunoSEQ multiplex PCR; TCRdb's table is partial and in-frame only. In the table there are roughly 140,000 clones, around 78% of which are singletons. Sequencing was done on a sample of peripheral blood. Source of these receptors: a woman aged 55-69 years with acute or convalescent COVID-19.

As DNA, the CDR3 is TGTGCCAGCAGCTTAAAGGCGGGAGGCACCTACAATGAGCAGTTCTTC. This encodes CASSLKAGGTYNEQFF. The chain joins TRBV7-3 to TRBJ2-1, with 8 bases aligning to TRBD2. Losses at the gene ends were 1 base for V and 2 bases for J; bases not matched to a gene: 4. Germline loops: CDR1 SGHTA, CDR2 FQGTGA. The CDR3 contains 16 residues.

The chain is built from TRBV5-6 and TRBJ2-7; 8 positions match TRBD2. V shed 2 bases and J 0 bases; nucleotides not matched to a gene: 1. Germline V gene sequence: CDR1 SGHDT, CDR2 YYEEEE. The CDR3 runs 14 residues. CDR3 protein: CASSLSGSSYEQYF. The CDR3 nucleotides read TGTGCCAGCAGCTTAAGCGGGAGCTCCTACGAGCAGTACTTC.

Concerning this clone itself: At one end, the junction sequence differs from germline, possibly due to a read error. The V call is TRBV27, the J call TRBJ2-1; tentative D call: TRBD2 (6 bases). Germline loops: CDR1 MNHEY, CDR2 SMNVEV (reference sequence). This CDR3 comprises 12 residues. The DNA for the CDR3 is TGTGCCAGCAGTTTAGTTAACGGGAGCCCGCTCTTC. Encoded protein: CASSLVNGSPLF.

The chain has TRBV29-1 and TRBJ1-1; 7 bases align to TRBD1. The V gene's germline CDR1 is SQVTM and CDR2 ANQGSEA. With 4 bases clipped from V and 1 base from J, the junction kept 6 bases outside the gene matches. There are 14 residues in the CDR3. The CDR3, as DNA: TGCAGCGTTGGACGGGACAGCAGGAACACTGAAGCTTTCTTT. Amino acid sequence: CSVGRDSRNTEAFF.

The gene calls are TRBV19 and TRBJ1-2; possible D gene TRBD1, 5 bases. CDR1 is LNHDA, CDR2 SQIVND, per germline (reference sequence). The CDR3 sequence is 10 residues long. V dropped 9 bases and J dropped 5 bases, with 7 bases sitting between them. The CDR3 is CASGTYGYTF. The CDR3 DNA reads TGTGCCAGCGGGACTTATGGCTACACCTTC.

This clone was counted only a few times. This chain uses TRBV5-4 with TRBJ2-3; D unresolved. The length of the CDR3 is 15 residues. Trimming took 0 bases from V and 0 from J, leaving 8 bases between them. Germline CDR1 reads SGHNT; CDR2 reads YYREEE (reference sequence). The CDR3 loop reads CASSLGGTSTDTQYF. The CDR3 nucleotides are TGTGCCAGCAGCTTGGGCGGAACTAGCACAGATACGCAGTATTTT. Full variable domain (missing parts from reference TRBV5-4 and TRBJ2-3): ETGVTQSPTHLIKTRGQQVTLRCSSQSGHNTVSWYQQALGQGPQFIFQYYREEENGRGNFPPRFSGLQFPNYSSELNVNALELDDSALYLCASSLGGTSTDTQYFGPGTRLTVL.

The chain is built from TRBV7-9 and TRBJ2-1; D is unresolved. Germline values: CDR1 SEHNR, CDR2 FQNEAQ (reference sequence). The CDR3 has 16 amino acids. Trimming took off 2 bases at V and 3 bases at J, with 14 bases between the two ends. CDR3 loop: CASSLYDQRSYNEQFF. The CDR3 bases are TGTGCCAGCAGCTTATACGACCAGCGCAGCTACAATGAGCAGTTCTTC.

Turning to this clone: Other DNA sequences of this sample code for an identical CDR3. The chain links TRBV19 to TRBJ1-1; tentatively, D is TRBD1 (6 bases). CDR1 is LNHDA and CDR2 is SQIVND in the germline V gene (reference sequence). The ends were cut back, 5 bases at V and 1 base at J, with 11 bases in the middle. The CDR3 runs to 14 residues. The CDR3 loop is CASSLQGANTEAFF. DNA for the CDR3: TGTGCCAGTAGTTTACAGGGAGCGAACACTGAAGCTTTCTTT.

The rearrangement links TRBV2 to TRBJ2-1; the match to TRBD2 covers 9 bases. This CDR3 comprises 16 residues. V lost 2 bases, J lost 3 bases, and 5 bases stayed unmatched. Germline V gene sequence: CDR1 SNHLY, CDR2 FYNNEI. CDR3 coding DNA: TGTGCCAGCAGTGAATTGCTTAGCGGGAGCTACAATGAGCAGTTCTTC. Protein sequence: CASSELLSGSYNEQFF. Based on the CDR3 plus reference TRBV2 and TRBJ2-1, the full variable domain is EPEVTQTPSHQVTQMGQEVILRCVPISNHLYFYWYRQILGQKVEFLVSFYNNEISEKSEIFDDQFSVERPDGSNFTLKIRSTKLEDSAMYFCASSELLSGSYNEQFFGPGTRLTVL.

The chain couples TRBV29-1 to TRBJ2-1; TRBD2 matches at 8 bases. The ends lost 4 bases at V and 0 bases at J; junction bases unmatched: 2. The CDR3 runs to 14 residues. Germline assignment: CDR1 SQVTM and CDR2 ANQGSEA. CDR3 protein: CSVVLADSYNEQFF. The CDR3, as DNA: TGCAGCGTTGTACTAGCGGACTCCTACAATGAGCAGTTCTTC.

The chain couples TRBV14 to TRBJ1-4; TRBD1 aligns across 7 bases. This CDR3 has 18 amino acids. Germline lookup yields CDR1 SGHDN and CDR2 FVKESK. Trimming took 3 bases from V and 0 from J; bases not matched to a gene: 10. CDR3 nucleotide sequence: TGTGCCAGCAGCCATTGGGACAGCCACTATGCAACTAATGAAAAACTGTTTTTT. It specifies CASSHWDSHYATNEKLFF.